Here is one TCR beta chain with its context. The sample holds many counts of this clonotype. It has no known antigen specificity. Base-call qualities are not available, and no considerably larger clone is one nucleotide away. The instrument given in TCRdb is Illumina NovaSeq 6000. TCRalpha and TCRbeta cDNA libraries were constructed by 5'RACE with constant-segment primers, with sample barcodes and unique molecular identifiers being introduced. RNA was extracted from every sample with Trizol reagent. Libraries were amplified in two PCR steps, with a second sample barcode and Illumina TruSeq adapters added in the second step. Libraries were sequenced on an Illumina NovaSeq with 2 x 150 bp paired-end reads. The paper's data handling went like this. Demultiplexing of reads and collapsing into UMI-guided consensus sequences were performed with migec v1.2.7. Using mixcr v2.1.11, UMI consensuses were aligned to TRA and TRB V and J templates and then assembled into clonotypes. Clonotypes were classified as expanded or contracted when called significant by both edgeR and NoisET, with noise models trained on biological replicates. edgeR calls used a false discovery rate-adjusted p below 0.01 and a log2 fold-change threshold of 1. As an exploratory analysis of dynamics, max-normalized trajectories of the 1000 most abundant clonotypes were examined by PCA with hierarchical clustering. Each responding clone was given a CD4 or CD8 phenotype based on the CD4+ and CD8+ repertoires, which had been sequenced separately. TCRdb cleaned the public reads at Q25 with fastp, built clones with MiXCR and kept in-frame beta chains. Duplicate CDR3 protein sequences are folded into a single record with the most common DNA and genes. V and J calls and clone size were set by TCRdb, not the authors. The sample table holds hundreds of thousands of distinct CDR3 sequences, of which roughly 22% were seen once. Roughly 8.1% of the sample is taken by the ten largest.

The record originates from a study of T-cell memory formation after mild COVID-19 (dated by TCRdb to 2020 to 2023). A note on the overall study: Most TCR sequence clusters were specific to one of the two donors. Longitudinal TCRalpha and TCRbeta repertoire sequencing tracked T-cell clones expanding and contracting after mild COVID-19 in two donors. The cohort comprised two young, previously healthy adult volunteers, one female and one male.

The paper as a whole reports these results and caveats: Contracting CD4+ clones turned up mainly in the CM and EM memory subsets, whereas EMRA was where CD8+ clones were enriched. Some responding clones were found in pre-infection memory, which suggests that pre-existing cross-reactive memory T cells took part in the SARS-CoV-2 response. Whether the second-wave clones peaking on day 37 were SARS-CoV-2 specific was not confirmed. Balanced CD4/CD8 phenotypes were observed for clones contracting from day 15 to 85, whereas a bias towards CD4+ was observed for a second wave of clones expanding from day 15 to 37. The study covered only a couple of mild cases, and larger cohorts including severe cases with pre-infection samples were considered necessary.

From a lookup of the germline V gene, CDR1 and CDR2 are SGHRS and YFSETQ. Trimming at the junction amounts to 4 bases on V and 2 bases on J, and the germline ends lie 16 bases apart. There are 15 amino acids in the CDR3, from cysteine to phenylalanine inclusive. The read is trimmed to its CDR3 DNA, 45 bases read in frame from base 1. Ficoll-Paque density gradient centrifugation was used to isolate PBMCs. This receptor chain uses TRBV5-1 and TRBJ2-7; the D gene is perhaps TRBD1 or TRBD2, as each covers 5 bases. The origin of this receptor is an adult woman who had mild COVID-19 (a few samples of this study predate the infection). The sample titles of this study are shuffled in the database, so cell type and time point are left out; the donor was told from shared clones. Sequenced sample: PBMCs or a T cell subset sorted from them (not recorded which). The CDR3 protein is CASSPPGTAAYEQYF. The DNA sequence is as follows: TGCGCCAGCAGCCCACCCGGGACGGCCGCCTACGAGCAGTACTTC.